One and the same sample provided the 8 T cell receptor beta chains below, sequenced in a study of PD-1 blockade in classical Hodgkin lymphoma. The time point denotes: newly diagnosed, previously untreated cHL patient sample. Here immunoSEQ multiplex PCR was the method, and the copy in TCRdb shows in-frame clones only, minus some. Seen here are roughly 7,000 clones, roughly 79% observed once, and the top ten hold roughly 8.7%. The sequenced sample consisted of peripheral blood mononuclear cells (PBMCs). The receptors were sampled from a human donor with classical Hodgkin lymphoma.

This chain links TRBV29-1 with TRBJ2-5; D gene ambiguous. Germline-derived CDR1 and CDR2 are SQVTM and ANQGSEA. The ends were cut back, 5 bases at V and 3 bases at J, with 4 bases in the middle. The CDR3 is made up of 10 amino acids. The CDR3 loop is CSVLKETQYF. CDR3 nucleotides: TGCAGCGTTCTCAAAGAGACCCAGTACTTC.

The chain joins TRBV12-5 to TRBJ1-1; D not certain. In germline, CDR1 is LGHNT, CDR2 FRNRAP. The CDR3 has 15 residues. Trimming removed 8 bases from V and 1 base from J, with 17 bases in between. CDR3: CASNPRETPNTEAFF. The CDR3 nucleotides are TGTGCTAGTAATCCTAGAGAGACCCCGAACACTGAAGCTTTCTTT. Combining the CDR3 with reference TRBV12-5 and TRBJ1-1 gives the whole variable domain DARVTQTPRHKVTEMGQEVTMRCQPILGHNTVFWYRQTMMQGLELLAYFRNRAPLDDSGMPKDRFSAEMPDATLATLKIQPSEPRDSAVYFCASNPRETPNTEAFFGQGTRLTVV.

There are a few counts of this clone. The chain has TRBV6-5 and TRBJ1-3; D gene uncertain. The germline V gene encodes CDR1 MNHEY and CDR2 SVGAGI. This CDR3 has 16 residues. Deletions cut 2 bases from V and 0 bases from J, with 11 bases between. CDR3 nucleotides: TGTGCCAGCAGTTACGGGTCGATCTTCTCTGGAAACACCATATATTTT. Translating it yields CASSYGSIFSGNTIYF.

This clone has a handful of counts. The V gene is TRBV7-2, the J gene TRBJ2-1; D gene ambiguous. This CDR3 has 12 amino acids. V lost 1 base, J lost 11 bases, and 9 bases lay in between. The V gene's germline CDR1 is SGHTA and CDR2 FQGNSA. CDR3 loop: CASSLVALKQFF. The CDR3 DNA sequence: TGTGCCAGCAGCTTAGTAGCCTTGAAGCAGTTCTTC.

For this clone: This could be a read error, since a much larger clone is one nucleotide away. The rearrangement joins TRBV5-1 to TRBJ2-1; 9 bases agree with TRBD2. This CDR3 is 17 amino acids long. V was pared by 3 bases and J by 6 bases, with 13 bases of the junction left unmatched. In germline, CDR1 is SGHRS, CDR2 YFSETQ. CDR3 sequence (DNA): TGCGCCAGCAGCTGGGGGCCGAGGCGGGGGGGCCTCAATGAGCAGTTCTTC. Residues: CASSWGPRRGGLNEQFF.

The chain carries TRBV5-1 and TRBJ2-3, with D uncertain. Trimming took 0 bases from V and 1 from J, leaving 9 bases between them. Germline CDR1 is SGHRS and CDR2 is YFSETQ. CDR3 length equals 15 residues. In DNA, the CDR3 is TGCGCCAGCAGCTTGGAAGAGCCTGGCACAGATACGCAGTATTTT. Translated, it gives CASSLEEPGTDTQYF.

This chain joins TRBV2 and TRBJ1-2, with D uncertain. Germline-derived CDR1 and CDR2 are SNHLY and FYNNEI. CDR3 length: 14 residues. Trimming removed 6 bases at V and 0 bases at J, with 11 bases between. In DNA, the CDR3 is TGTGCCAGCAGATCGGATTTGCCTAACTATGGCTACACCTTC. This sequence encodes CASRSDLPNYGYTF.

The chain recombines TRBV7-8 with TRBJ2-7; tentatively, D is TRBD1 or TRBD2 (5 bases each). V was trimmed by 5 bases and J by 3 bases, leaving 20 bases between them. Germline CDR1 SGHVS, CDR2 FQNEAQ. The CDR3 covers 16 residues. The CDR3 sequence: CASSTFPRDRNYEQYF. DNA for the CDR3: TGTGCCAGCAGCACATTTCCGAGGGACCGGAACTACGAGCAGTACTTC. Looking up the rest from reference TRBV7-8 and TRBJ2-7 gives the full variable domain: GAGVSQSPRYKVAKRGQDVALRCDPISGHVSLFWYQQALGQGPEFLTYFQNEAQLDKSGLPSDRFFAERPEGSVSTLKIQRTQQEDSAVYLCASSTFPRDRNYEQYFGPGTRLTVT.